The clone carrying this T cell receptor beta chain has more than one count but fewer than ten. Its antigen is undetermined. TCRdb redid the calling of the 5' RACE reads with MiXCR, one entry per CDR3 protein. The sample lists 450,000 to 600,000 distinct CDR3 sequences, around 24% occurring once. This record belongs to a study of identical twins. Notes on the study in general: Zero-insertion analyses were open to partial confounding by invariant MAIT and iNKT cells.

The length of the CDR3 is 13 residues. The germline gives CDR1 DFQATT, CDR2 SNEGSKA (reference sequence). V lost 3 bases, J lost 2 bases, and 10 bases lay in between. A further study also used this sample, focusing on yellow fever vaccine responses in identical twins.

The gene calls are TRBV20-1 and TRBJ1-2; D not resolved. This TCR came from a woman aged 18-29 years in good health. The source material was CD4+ T cells sorted from blood. The chain's CDR3 is CSASHEGNYGYTF. Written as DNA, the CDR3 is TGCAGTGCTAGCCATGAGGGAAACTATGGCTACACCTTC.